The 20 T cell receptor beta chains below were found in one sample sequenced in a study of T cells in Graves' hyperthyroidism and ophthalmopathy. From RNA transcripts, TCR beta CDR3 regions were amplified. TCR CDR3 underwent first-round RT-PCR with the HTBI primer set. TCRdb analysed the multiplex PCR reads with MiXCR anew, one entry per CDR3 protein. The sample has around 340,000 distinct CDR3 sequences, approximately 13% seen once. Sequencing input: blood. The receptors were gathered from a woman in her 30s with Graves' hyperthyroidism.

This clonotype has a count of ten or more. The chain is built from TRBV20-1 and TRBJ2-7; D remains unclear. Trimming removed 6 bases at V and 0 bases at J, with 15 bases between. CDR1 and CDR2 from the germline V gene are DFQATT and SNEGSKA (reference sequence). This CDR3 comprises 14 residues. In nucleotides, the CDR3 is TGCAGTGCCAGCCCGCCAGAGCCCTCCTACGAGCAGTACTTC. This sequence encodes CSASPPEPSYEQYF.

This clonotype was seen ten or more times. This chain uses TRBV7-8 with TRBJ2-5; tentatively, D is TRBD1 (6 bases). The germline V and J ends were trimmed by 4 bases and 3 bases, with 12 bases remaining between them. CDR1 and CDR2 from the germline V gene are SGHVS and FQNEAQ. This CDR3 is built from 14 residues. The CDR3: CASSSTGNEETQYF. The DNA for the CDR3 is TGTGCCAGCAGCTCTACAGGGAACGAAGAGACCCAGTACTTC.

This clonotype came up many times. This chain links TRBV27 with TRBJ1-5, with 10 bases that match TRBD1. Trimming at V came to 5 bases and at J to 8 bases, leaving 6 bases not matched to a gene. The germline CDR1 and CDR2 sequences are MNHEY and SMNVEV (reference sequence). The CDR3 has 14 amino acids. The CDR3 region is CASSPWDRGKPQHF. CDR3 sequence (DNA): TGTGCCAGCAGTCCGTGGGACAGGGGAAAGCCCCAGCATTTT.

The rearrangement links TRBV5-6 to TRBJ1-5; possible D gene TRBD1, 5 bases. CDR1 and CDR2 (germline): SGHDT, YYEEEE. The CDR3 length is 14 residues. V lost 4 bases and J 1 base, leaving 9 bases between the germline ends. The CDR3 DNA reads as TGTGCCAGCAGCGGGGCAGGAAGCAATCAGCCCCAGCATTTT. Translated, it gives CASSGAGSNQPQHF.

There are a few counts of this clonotype. This chain connects TRBV28 to TRBJ1-1; D unclear. Germline CDR1 MDHEN, CDR2 SYDVKM. The germline V and J ends were trimmed by 6 bases and 1 base, with 9 bases remaining between them. This CDR3 is built from 13 residues. CDR3 coding DNA: TGTGCCAGCAGAGACATAGGGAACACTGAAGCTTTCTTT. It translates to CASRDIGNTEAFF.

This clonotype was seen a few times. The rearrangement links TRBV29-1 to TRBJ2-1; 11 bases agree with TRBD2. The ends lost 4 bases at V and 9 bases at J; junction bases unmatched: 8. Germline CDR1 SQVTM, CDR2 ANQGSEA. This CDR3 is 14 amino acids long. The DNA for the CDR3 is TGCAGCGTTGCAACACTAGCGGGAGCGGGTGAGCAGTTCTTC. This translates into CSVATLAGAGEQFF.

At least ten counts were recorded for this clonotype. J is TRBJ2-7 and V is TRBV10-3, with 8 bases fitting TRBD1. Germline V CDR1 and CDR2: ENHRY, SYGVKD. This CDR3 is 16 amino acids long. Trimming removed 8 bases from V and 2 bases from J; junction bases left unmatched: 14. CDR3 DNA sequence: TGTGCCATCGGCCCCCGGACAGGGATCACCCCCTACGAGCAGTACTTC. Its protein is CAIGPRTGITPYEQYF.

This clonotype was counted only a few times. The rearrangement joins TRBV19 to TRBJ1-5, with unresolved D. The CDR3 is 14 residues long. CDR1 and CDR2 from the germline V gene are LNHDA and SQIVND (reference sequence). The V end lost 4 bases, the J end lost 3 bases, and 10 bases lay between the germline ends. CDR3 sequence reads: CASSTEKFNQPQHF. As DNA, the CDR3 is TGTGCCAGTAGTACTGAGAAATTCAATCAGCCCCAGCATTTT.

The chain couples TRBV25-1 to TRBJ1-2; D is unclear. V was shortened by 3 bases and J by 7 bases, with 18 bases between the two germline ends. Germline values: CDR1 MGHDK, CDR2 SYGVNS. The CDR3 length is 15 residues. The CDR3 is CASSDPETRASGYTF. CDR3 DNA: TGTGCCAGCAGTGATCCCGAGACCCGGGCTAGTGGCTACACCTTC.

The rearrangement uses TRBV4-1 and TRBJ2-1; D is possibly TRBD1 or TRBD2 (5 bases each). Germline values: CDR1 MGHRA, CDR2 YSYEKL. V was clipped by 4 bases and J by 6 bases, with 16 bases between them. This CDR3 has 15 residues. The CDR3 nucleotides are TGCGCCAGCAGCCGGGGGTCTAGCCTCTCCAATGAGCAGTTCTTC. This encodes CASSRGSSLSNEQFF.

Ten or more counts support this clonotype. V is TRBV12-3 or TRBV12-4 and J is TRBJ1-3; no clear D. This CDR3 has 12 amino acids. Trimming left V 4 bases short and J 4 bases short, with 5 bases between. CDR3 residues: CASSYTGNTIYF. CDR3 nucleotides: TGTGCCAGCAGTTACACCGGAAACACCATATATTTT.

This clonotype was recorded many times. The gene calls are TRBV6-1 and TRBJ1-4, with a weak D call TRBD1 (6 bases). CDR3 length equals 15 residues. Trimming cost V 3 bases and J 7 bases, with 15 bases left between them. In germline, CDR1 is MNHNS, CDR2 SASEGT. The CDR3 is CASSDETGWAEKLFF. The CDR3 DNA reads TGTGCCAGCAGTGACGAGACAGGATGGGCTGAAAAACTGTTTTTT.

The sample holds many counts of this clonotype. The J gene is TRBJ1-5, the V gene TRBV20-1; 7 bases fit TRBD1. The J segment lost 5 bases and the V segment lost 3 bases, leaving 1 base of the junction unmatched. The CDR3 is 12 residues long. Germline CDR1 reads DFQATT; CDR2 reads SNEGSKA (reference sequence). CDR3 sequence reads: CSASQGDQPQHF. CDR3 DNA: TGCAGTGCTAGTCAGGGGGATCAGCCCCAGCATTTT.

Many counts were recorded for this clonotype. The rearrangement links TRBV3-1 to TRBJ2-5; D remains unclear. V lost 0 bases and J lost 5, with 13 bases in between. Per germline, CDR1 LGHDT and CDR2 YNNKEL (reference sequence). The CDR3 runs 15 residues. This CDR3 reads CASSQDRQFGETQYF. The CDR3 DNA reads as TGTGCCAGCAGCCAAGATCGGCAGTTCGGGGAGACCCAGTACTTC.

This clonotype was counted at least ten times. The V gene is TRBV5-1, the J gene TRBJ1-2; 7 bases fit TRBD1. The V segment lost 4 bases and the J segment 1 base; nucleotides outside the gene matches: 7. Germline-derived CDR1 and CDR2 are SGHRS and YFSETQ. The CDR3 contains 15 residues. In DNA form, the CDR3 reads TGCGCCAGCAGCCTTACGACAGGGATTAACTATGGCTACACCTTC. It yields the protein CASSLTTGINYGYTF.

The V and J genes are TRBV27 and TRBJ2-2; TRBD1 matches at 9 bases. After removal of 0 bases from V and 10 bases from J, the junction contained 6 bases not matched to a gene. The CDR3 covers 15 residues. CDR1 and CDR2 (germline): MNHEY, SMNVEV (reference sequence). The CDR3 region has the DNA TGTGCCAGCAGTTTATCGACAGGGGGGCGAGAGGAGCTGTTTTTT. As protein: CASSLSTGGREELFF.

The sample holds many counts of this clonotype. The chain carries TRBV28 and TRBJ2-5, with D perhaps being TRBD1 or TRBD2 (6 bases each). The CDR3 totals 19 residues. In germline, CDR1 is MDHEN, CDR2 SYDVKM. V gave up 3 bases and J gave up 5 bases, with 28 bases separating them. Here the CDR3 reads CASSLWTDKGGSKGETQYF. The DNA for the CDR3 is TGTGCCAGCAGTTTGTGGACCGATAAAGGGGGGTCAAAAGGGGAGACCCAGTACTTC.

In its sample, this clonotype was seen many times. The V and J genes are TRBV10-3 and TRBJ1-2, with a tentative D call TRBD1 (6 bases). The CDR3 runs to 13 residues. The germline V gene encodes CDR1 ENHRY and CDR2 SYGVKD. V gave up 3 bases and J gave up 8 bases, with 13 bases separating them. The CDR3 loop reads CAISDAGAEGYTF. Here the CDR3 DNA reads TGTGCCATCAGTGACGCAGGGGCCGAGGGCTACACCTTC.

The chain recombines TRBV27 with TRBJ2-2; TRBD1 might be the D (6 bases). The ends were cut back, 3 bases at V and 6 bases at J, with 8 bases in the middle. This CDR3 has 13 residues. Germline V lookup: CDR1 MNHEY, CDR2 SMNVEV (reference sequence). The DNA of the CDR3 is TGTGCCAGCAGTTTTCAGGGGTCCGGGGAGCTGTTTTTT. This codes for CASSFQGSGELFF.

This clonotype was picked up many times. The gene calls are TRBV20-1 and TRBJ1-1, with a weak D call TRBD1 (5 bases). The V gene's germline CDR1 is DFQATT and CDR2 SNEGSKA (reference sequence). Trimming pared 4 bases from V and 4 bases from J, leaving 13 bases between. The CDR3 totals 13 residues. CDR3 nucleotide sequence: TGCAGTGCTAAAGGTGGAAGGGGCACTGAAGCTTTCTTT. Translation gives CSAKGGRGTEAFF.